The present TCR beta chain was sequenced within a study of shared clonotypes between healthy human individuals. The CDR3 has 15 residues. The germline V gene encodes CDR1 MNHNS and CDR2 SASEGT. V dropped 1 base and J dropped 5; count of bases not matched to a gene: 5. In this sample, this clone turned up once. The assay was immunoSEQ multiplex PCR, and TCRdb's table has in-frame clones only and misses some. The sample contains approximately 2.5 million clones, 80% to 95% of which appear only once. The sequence came from a man aged 18 to 35 in good health. Some clones in this sample may be carry-over from other donors' samples. Sequenced: naive CD4+ T cells from PBMCs. Subset given: CD45RA+ positively selected. V and J are TRBV6-1 and TRBJ2-7; the match to TRBD1 covers 10 bases. The DNA for the CDR3 is TGTGCCAGCAGTGAAGAATGTGGACAGGGGGACGAGCAGTACTTC. Encoded protein: CASSEECGQGDEQYF.